This is a list of T cell receptor beta chains from one sample in a study of T-cell memory formation after mild COVID-19. MiXCR, run by TCRdb on the 5' RACE reads, gives a single entry per CDR3 protein. The sample holds almost 350,000 distinct CDR3 sequences, 20% to 25% seen once. Sequences were obtained from PBMCs or a T cell subset sorted from them (not recorded which). Receptors originate from a young man who had mild COVID-19 (a few samples of this study predate the infection). Cell type and time point are not known. Both conserved end residues are part of each CDR3. D genes are given only for firm matches. Some rows mark clone size as missing; the rest say once, few, many or name a class of expanded clone.

D: -; J: TRBJ1-6; V: TRBV27; size: many; DNA: TGTGCCAGCCTTCCGTCATGGGGCGGGAATTCACCCCTCCACTTT; CDR3: CASLPSWGGNSPLHF
D: TRBD1; J: TRBJ1-1; V: TRBV6-2/TRBV6-3; size: few; DNA: TGTGCCAGCTGGAGGGGGCCCCTGAACACTGAAGCTTTCTTT; CDR3: CASWRGPLNTEAFF
D: TRBD2; J: TRBJ2-1; V: TRBV5-4; size: many; DNA: TGTGCCAGCAGCGAGACTAGCGGGGGGGAAAATGAGCAGTTCTTC; CDR3: CASSETSGGENEQFF
D: -; J: TRBJ2-3; V: TRBV7-3; size: once; DNA: TGTGCCAGCAGCTCACACGCAGAGCAGACGCAGTATTTT; CDR3: CASSSHAEQTQYF
D: TRBD2; J: TRBJ2-1; V: TRBV6-2/TRBV6-3; size: -; DNA: TGTGCCAGCAGTTACTTTGGGACTAGTTTGTTCTTC; CDR3: CASSYFGTSLFF
D: -; J: TRBJ1-4; V: TRBV5-1; size: -; DNA: TGCGCCAGCAGCTGGCAGGCAGGGACTAATGAAAAACTGTTTTTT; CDR3: CASSWQAGTNEKLFF
D: -; J: TRBJ2-4; V: TRBV7-8; size: few; DNA: TGTGCCAAAACGGGACACCCCAAAAACATTCAGTACTTC; CDR3: CAKTGHPKNIQYF
D: -; J: TRBJ2-7; V: TRBV27; size: few; DNA: TGTGCCACGGCTTACAGGGTCTCCTACGAGCAGTACTTC; CDR3: CATAYRVSYEQYF
D: TRBD2; J: TRBJ2-3; V: TRBV5-1; size: few; DNA: TGCGCCAGCTCGGGGGGAAGCTGGCGAGATACGCAGTATTTT; CDR3: CASSGGSWRDTQYF
D: -; J: TRBJ2-2; V: TRBV19; size: -; DNA: TGTGCCAGTAGTATCCCAGGGGTAGGCACCGGGGAGCTGTTTTTT; CDR3: CASSIPGVGTGELFF
D: -; J: TRBJ2-3; V: TRBV5-1; size: -; DNA: TGCGCCAGCAGCTTGGGACAGAGAGCGGATACGCAGTATTTT; CDR3: CASSLGQRADTQYF
D: TRBD2; J: TRBJ2-3; V: TRBV27; size: -; DNA: TGTGCCAGCAGTTTAGGCGGGGGGGGCGCAGATACGCAGTATTTT; CDR3: CASSLGGGGADTQYF
D: -; J: TRBJ1-1; V: TRBV29-1; size: -; DNA: TGCAGCTCGTCCAGGGTTGCGAACACTGAAGCTTTCTTT; CDR3: CSSSRVANTEAFF
D: TRBD1; J: TRBJ2-7; V: TRBV7-6; size: -; DNA: TGTGCCAGCAGCCTCGGGACAGTTCAAGAGCAGTACTTC; CDR3: CASSLGTVQEQYF
D: TRBD2; J: TRBJ2-1; V: TRBV4-3; size: -; DNA: TGCGCCAGCAGCCCCCGGGGACTAGCGGGGGGGGGGAATGAGCAGTTCTTC; CDR3: CASSPRGLAGGGNEQFF
D: -; J: TRBJ2-5; V: TRBV5-1; size: -; DNA: TGCGCCAGCAGCCTGGGAGGAACGCGGGGTACGTTCCAAGAGACCCAGTACTTC; CDR3: CASSLGGTRGTFQETQYF
D: -; J: TRBJ1-5; V: TRBV6-2/TRBV6-3; size: -; DNA: TGTGCCAGCAGTCGACGACAGGATACTTATAGCAATCAGCCCCAGCATTTT; CDR3: CASSRRQDTYSNQPQHF
D: TRBD1; J: TRBJ1-6; V: TRBV7-6; size: many; DNA: TGTGCCAGCAGCTTGCAGGGGGCCGGTTCACCCCTCCACTTT; CDR3: CASSLQGAGSPLHF
D: TRBD1; J: TRBJ2-4; V: TRBV7-2; size: -; DNA: TGTGCCAGCAGCCCGGGACAGGGTGGAAACATTCAGTACTTC; CDR3: CASSPGQGGNIQYF
D: -; J: TRBJ2-1; V: TRBV29-1; size: -; DNA: TGCAGCGTCGAGGGGACCCCGACTGTGCAGTTCTTC; CDR3: CSVEGTPTVQFF
D: TRBD1; J: TRBJ2-5; V: TRBV6-5; size: few; DNA: TGTGCCAGCAGTTCCGGGGACAGGGTCCAAGAGACCCAGTACTTC; CDR3: CASSSGDRVQETQYF
D: TRBD1; J: TRBJ2-7; V: TRBV5-1; size: few; DNA: TGCGCCAGCAGCTTGGAGGACAGGACCTACGAGCAGTACTTC; CDR3: CASSLEDRTYEQYF
D: TRBD1; J: TRBJ2-2; V: TRBV3-1; size: few; DNA: TGTGCCAGCAGTCGGACAGGGTCGAGCACCGGGGAGCTGTTTTTT; CDR3: CASSRTGSSTGELFF
D: -; J: TRBJ2-5; V: TRBV28; size: -; DNA: TGTGCCAGCCCTCGGGCCCCTCCTAGGGAGACCCAGTACTTC; CDR3: CASPRAPPRETQYF
D: -; J: TRBJ2-1; V: TRBV5-4; size: -; DNA: TGTGCCAGCAGCCCGAACCTAGAGTGGAATGAGCAGTTCTTC; CDR3: CASSPNLEWNEQFF
D: -; J: TRBJ2-2; V: TRBV5-1; size: few; DNA: TGCGCCAGCAGCTTGGACCAAGATAAGCTGTTTTTT; CDR3: CASSLDQDKLFF
D: TRBD1; J: TRBJ2-6; V: TRBV11-1; size: -; DNA: TGTGCCAGCAGCAGACAGGGGGCTGGGGCCAACGTCCTGACTTTC; CDR3: CASSRQGAGANVLTF
D: -; J: TRBJ2-4; V: TRBV6-6; size: few; DNA: TGTGCCAGCACCTTGGGAGAAGCCAAAAACATTCAGTACTTC; CDR3: CASTLGEAKNIQYF
D: -; J: TRBJ1-5; V: TRBV29-1; size: few; DNA: TGCAGCGTTGCCTCGGATAGCAATCAGCCCCAGCATTTT; CDR3: CSVASDSNQPQHF
D: -; J: TRBJ1-1; V: TRBV3-1; size: few; DNA: TGTGCCAGCAGCCAAGATTTACAGGCTGAAGCTTTCTTT; CDR3: CASSQDLQAEAFF
D: TRBD1; J: TRBJ1-2; V: TRBV30; size: -; DNA: TGTGCCTGGAGTACGGCCGGGACAGACTATGGCTACACCTTC; CDR3: CAWSTAGTDYGYTF
D: -; J: TRBJ2-1; V: TRBV5-1; size: few; DNA: TGCGCCAGCAGCTTGGACGGACAGACTTACAATGAGCAGTTCTTC; CDR3: CASSLDGQTYNEQFF
D: -; J: TRBJ1-1; V: TRBV20-1; size: few; DNA: TGCAGTGCTAGAGAAGGGGGTGTTGAAGCTTTCTTT; CDR3: CSAREGGVEAFF
D: TRBD2; J: TRBJ2-5; V: TRBV6-5; size: few; DNA: TGTGCCAGCAGTCCCGGCGGGGGAGTACAAGAGACCCAGTACTTC; CDR3: CASSPGGGVQETQYF
D: -; J: TRBJ1-4; V: TRBV6-6; size: -; DNA: TGTGCCAGCTCCAGTCTAGCTAATGAAAAACTGTTTTTT; CDR3: CASSSLANEKLFF
D: TRBD2; J: TRBJ2-3; V: TRBV7-6; size: -; DNA: TGTGCCAGCAGCTTAGTAGCTAGCGGGGGGGCCGTAGATACGCAGTATTTT; CDR3: CASSLVASGGAVDTQYF
D: TRBD2; J: TRBJ2-5; V: TRBV7-7; size: few; DNA: TGTGCCAGCAGCGCAAGGTCGGCTAGCGGGGGCTTAGCCCAAGAGACCCAGTACTTC; CDR3: CASSARSASGGLAQETQYF
D: TRBD2; J: TRBJ2-7; V: TRBV7-2; size: many; DNA: TGTGCCAGCAGCTTAACGCCTGGACTAGCGGGCGTCCCAGGGCAGCAGTACTTC; CDR3: CASSLTPGLAGVPGQQYF
D: -; J: TRBJ2-1; V: TRBV7-9; size: few; DNA: TGTGACAGCAGCTTAGCGTCCCCCAATGAGCAGTTCTTC; CDR3: CDSSLASPNEQFF
D: TRBD2; J: TRBJ2-1; V: TRBV5-1; size: -; DNA: TGCGCCAGCAGCTTGGCCGCCGGGACTAGCAACGATGAGCAGTTCTTC; CDR3: CASSLAAGTSNDEQFF
D: TRBD1; J: TRBJ1-1; V: TRBV18; size: -; DNA: TGTGCCAGCTCACCTGGGACAGGTGAAGCTTTCTTT; CDR3: CASSPGTGEAFF
D: TRBD1; J: TRBJ1-2; V: TRBV7-2; size: -; DNA: TGTGCCAGCAGCAGCTCCGGGACAGGGGTCCTCGGAGATGGCTACACCTTC; CDR3: CASSSSGTGVLGDGYTF
D: -; J: TRBJ2-1; V: TRBV6-6; size: -; DNA: TGTGCCAGCAGTTGGCGGACGGGCGAGAATGAGCAGTTCTTC; CDR3: CASSWRTGENEQFF
D: -; J: TRBJ2-1; V: TRBV11-2; size: -; DNA: TGTGCCAGCAGCTCTCTAACCCGGCGCGCCCGCTCCTACAATGAGCAGTTCTTC; CDR3: CASSSLTRRARSYNEQFF
D: -; J: TRBJ1-2; V: TRBV7-6; size: -; DNA: TGTGCCAGCAGCTTAGGGTCCCAGGTCCCGGTAGACGGTGGCTACACCTTC; CDR3: CASSLGSQVPVDGGYTF
D: -; J: TRBJ2-2; V: TRBV7-9; size: many; DNA: TGTGCCAGCAGCCCTACTAGTCCCACCGGGGAGCTGTTTTTT; CDR3: CASSPTSPTGELFF
D: -; J: TRBJ1-1; V: TRBV3-1; size: many; DNA: TGTGCCAGCGGCTTTGGCAGGACAACTGAAGCTTTCTTT; CDR3: CASGFGRTTEAFF
D: TRBD1; J: TRBJ1-2; V: TRBV30; size: -; DNA: TGTGCCTGGAGTTCGGGGACAGGGATATCGAGTGACTACACCTTC; CDR3: CAWSSGTGISSDYTF
D: -; J: TRBJ2-2; V: TRBV5-1; size: -; DNA: TGCGCCAGCAGCTTCTGGACTTCCACCGGGGAGCTGTTTTTT; CDR3: CASSFWTSTGELFF
D: -; J: TRBJ2-2; V: TRBV5-1; size: few; DNA: TGCGCCAGCAGCTTGGAGGGGGGTCCCGGGGAGCTGTTTTTT; CDR3: CASSLEGGPGELFF
D: -; J: TRBJ2-2; V: TRBV20-1; size: once; DNA: TGCAGTGCTAGAGTACCTGGCCGGGATTTCACCGGGGAGCTGTTTTTT; CDR3: CSARVPGRDFTGELFF